This T cell receptor beta chain was sequenced during a study of vaccination effects on CD4 cells after COVID-19. Study context: Viral peptide pool expansion of antigen-specific CD4+ T cells preceded sequencing in the ViraFEST assay. Both of the two convalescent patients gave a sample, one 16 days and one a week before vaccination. Study conclusions and caveats: Spike-reactive clones detected post-vaccine in convalescents consisted mainly of new vaccine-induced clones.

This table comes from immunoSEQ multiplex PCR, and its TCRdb copy is limited to in-frame clones, with some not included. Of 40,000 to 55,000 clones listed, roughly 74% were seen once; the top ten hold roughly 9.4%. With roughly 10 days of culture completed, CD4+ T cells were isolated. This person's SARS-CoV-2 infection, confirmed by PCR, occurred between March and December 2020. The CDR3 runs 16 residues. V was trimmed by 4 bases and J by 6 bases, leaving 17 bases between them. Germline V gene data show CDR1 as KGHDR and CDR2 as SFDVKD. With regard to this clone: Antigen: not known.

Sequences were derived from CD4+ T cells from PBMCs cultured without peptide, sampled before COVID-19 vaccination. The clonotype was recovered from a human donor who had a prior SARS-CoV-2 infection. The chain has TRBV24-1 and TRBJ2-2; possible D gene TRBD2, 5 bases. The CDR3 DNA is TGTGCCACCAGTGACCGCGGGCCCGAATCGGCCGGGGAGCTGTTTTTT. This sequence encodes CATSDRGPESAGELFF.